These 13 T cell receptor beta chains were all obtained from the same sample, sequenced in a study of OX40 agonist ivuxolimab in advanced cancers. TCRdb's copy holds only in-frame clones and misses some; the assay was immunoSEQ multiplex PCR. The sample carries around 40,000 clones, 80% to 95% recorded once. Specimen: CD4+ or CD8+ T cells sorted from blood, collected in a trial of the OX40 agonist ivuxolimab. Receptors were obtained from an adult with an advanced solid tumor such as melanoma, head and neck, liver or kidney cancer.

J is TRBJ2-7 and V is TRBV7-9, with D hard to call. The CDR3 totals 13 residues. The V end lost 1 base, the J end lost 4 bases, and 8 bases lay between the germline ends. Germline loops: CDR1 SEHNR, CDR2 FQNEAQ (reference sequence). CDR3 sequence: CASSLVAGYEQYF. CDR3 in DNA: TGTGCCAGCAGCTTAGTGGCCGGATACGAGCAGTACTTC.

The chain couples TRBV7-9 to TRBJ2-5, with 11 nucleotides matching TRBD2. Germline assignment: CDR1 SEHNR and CDR2 FQNEAQ (reference sequence). V gave up 5 bases and J gave up 5 bases; unmatched junction bases: 16. The CDR3 has 18 amino acids. The CDR3 nucleotides read TGTGCCAGCAGCGGCCCGTTGGTACTAGCGGGAGTTGGGGAGACCCAGTACTTC. Encoded protein: CASSGPLVLAGVGETQYF.

The chain recombines TRBV4-2 with TRBJ1-2, with D uncertain. Germline loops: CDR1 LGHNA, CDR2 YNFKEQ. CDR3 length: 15 residues. Between the trimmed V and J ends, which lost 6 bases and 3 bases, there was a span of 17 bases. CDR3 protein: CASSQEGGAYYGYTF. CDR3 in DNA: TGTGCCAGCAGTCAGGAAGGCGGTGCCTACTATGGCTACACCTTC.

The V gene is TRBV7-2, the J gene TRBJ2-7; 7 bases fit TRBD2. The trim removed 3 bases at V and 5 bases at J, leaving 10 bases unmatched. Germline V gene sequence: CDR1 SGHTA, CDR2 FQGNSA. CDR3 length: 15 residues. The CDR3 protein is CASSLRGMPQDEQYV. CDR3 DNA: TGTGCCAGCAGCTTGCGGGGGATGCCTCAGGACGAGCAGTACGTC.

CDR3: CASSAEVNTEAFF. In nucleotides, the CDR3 is TGTGCCAGCAGTGCGGAAGTAAACACTGAAGCTTTCTTT. This chain uses TRBV25-1 with TRBJ1-1; D remains ambiguous. CDR3 size: 13 residues. Germline CDR1 MGHDK, CDR2 SYGVNS. Trimming left V 4 bases short and J 2 bases short, with 8 bases between.

The chain joins TRBV20-1 to TRBJ2-2; D remains unclear. V was trimmed by 5 bases and J by 5 bases, leaving 6 bases between them. This CDR3 has 11 residues. Germline V gene lookup returns CDR1 DFQATT and CDR2 SNEGSKA (reference sequence). The CDR3: CSAAPTGELFF. The CDR3 DNA sequence: TGCAGTGCTGCCCCAACCGGGGAGCTGTTTTTT.

The chain employs TRBV30 and TRBJ2-1, with a tentative D call TRBD2 (5 bases). Per germline, CDR1 GTSNPN and CDR2 SVGIG (reference sequence). The CDR3 is 11 amino acids. V lost 5 bases and J lost 9, with 11 bases in between. CDR3: CAWAHAGEQFF. In DNA, the CDR3 is TGTGCCTGGGCCCACGCGGGTGAGCAGTTCTTC.

This clone turned up a few times. The chain combines TRBV19 with TRBJ1-5; no firm D call. The CDR3 runs to 12 residues. V was shortened by 7 bases and J by 4 bases, with 8 bases between the two germline ends. The germline gives CDR1 LNHDA, CDR2 SQIVND (reference sequence). The CDR3 sequence is CASKTRNQPQHF. In DNA, the CDR3 is TGTGCCAGTAAGACACGAAATCAGCCCCAGCATTTT. The full variable domain, rest sourced from reference TRBV19 and TRBJ1-5, is DGGITQSPKYLFRKEGQNVTLSCEQNLNHDAMYWYRQDPGQGLRLIYYSQIVNDFQKGDIAEGYSVSREKKESFPLTVTSAQKNPTAFYLCASKTRNQPQHFGDGTRLSIL.

The chain uses TRBV10-2 and TRBJ2-3; no firm D call. The V end was cut by 4 bases, the J end by 0 bases, with 8 bases between. Germline CDR1 WSHSY, CDR2 SAAADI. The CDR3 is 14 amino acids. The CDR3 sequence is CASSVSPSTDTQYF. The CDR3 coding sequence is TGCGCCAGCAGTGTTTCTCCTAGCACAGATACGCAGTATTTT.

The chain recombines TRBV28 with TRBJ2-3; 9 bases align to TRBD2. V trimming: 2 bases; J trimming: 4 bases; junction bases outside the gene matches: 7. The CDR3 spans 16 residues. Germline V CDR1 and CDR2: MDHEN, SYDVKM. CDR3 loop: CASSLRLAGLADTQYF. The CDR3 bases are TGTGCCAGCAGTTTAAGGCTAGCGGGACTGGCAGATACGCAGTATTTT.

The chain employs TRBV6-5 and TRBJ1-1; unclear D gene. Germline CDR1 MNHEY, CDR2 SVGAGI. Trimming shortened V by 0 bases and J by 0 bases, and 5 bases separated the two germline ends. The CDR3 contains 14 residues. In DNA, the CDR3 is TGTGCCAGCAGTTACTCGATCTTGAACACTGAAGCTTTCTTT. The encoded protein is CASSYSILNTEAFF.

This chain uses TRBV20-1 with TRBJ2-2; D may be TRBD1 (6 bases). The V gene's germline CDR1 is DFQATT and CDR2 SNEGSKA (reference sequence). With 6 bases removed from V and 8 bases from J, the gap between germline ends came to 10 bases. The CDR3 has 11 amino acids. CDR3 amino acids: CSAQGGGELFF. The CDR3, as DNA: TGCAGTGCACAAGGGGGTGGGGAGCTGTTTTTT.

This clone is judged medium-sized. The rearrangement joins TRBV2 to TRBJ1-6; no reliable D call. The CDR3 covers 12 residues. Germline V gives CDR1 SNHLY, CDR2 FYNNEI. Trimming removed 1 base at V and 13 bases at J, with 8 bases between. CDR3 nucleotides: TGTGCCAGCAGTGAAGGCCCGGGGCCCCTCCACTTT. Translated, it gives CASSEGPGPLHF.